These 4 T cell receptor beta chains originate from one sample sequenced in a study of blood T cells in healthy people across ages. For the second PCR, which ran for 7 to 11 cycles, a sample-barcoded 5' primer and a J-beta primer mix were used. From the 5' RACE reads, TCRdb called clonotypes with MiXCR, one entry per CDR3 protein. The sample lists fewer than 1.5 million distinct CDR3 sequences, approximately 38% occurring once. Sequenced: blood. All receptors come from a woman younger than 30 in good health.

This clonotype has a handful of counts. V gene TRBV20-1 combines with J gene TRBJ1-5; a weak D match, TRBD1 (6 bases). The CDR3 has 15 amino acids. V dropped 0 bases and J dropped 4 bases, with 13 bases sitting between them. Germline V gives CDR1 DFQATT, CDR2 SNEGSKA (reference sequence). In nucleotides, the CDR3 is TGCAGTGCTAGAGATCAGGGGTTTGTGAATCAGCCCCAGCATTTT. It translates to CSARDQGFVNQPQHF.

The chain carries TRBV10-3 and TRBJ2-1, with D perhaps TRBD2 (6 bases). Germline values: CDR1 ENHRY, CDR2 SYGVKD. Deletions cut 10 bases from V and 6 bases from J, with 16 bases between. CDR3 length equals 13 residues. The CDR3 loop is CANRLEVGNEQFF. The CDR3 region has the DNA TGTGCCAACAGACTAGAGGTCGGCAATGAGCAGTTCTTC.

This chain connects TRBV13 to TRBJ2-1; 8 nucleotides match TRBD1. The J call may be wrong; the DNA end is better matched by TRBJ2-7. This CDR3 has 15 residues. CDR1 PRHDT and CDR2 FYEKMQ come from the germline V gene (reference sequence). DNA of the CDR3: TGTGCCAGCAGCGTCCGACAGGGGATCTACAATGAGCAGTACTTC. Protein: CASSVRQGIYNEQYF.

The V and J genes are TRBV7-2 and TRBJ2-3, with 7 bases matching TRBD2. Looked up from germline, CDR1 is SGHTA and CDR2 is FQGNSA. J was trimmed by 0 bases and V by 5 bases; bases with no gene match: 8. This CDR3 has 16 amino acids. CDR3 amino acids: CASSTIAGYSTDTQYF. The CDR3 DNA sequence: TGTGCCAGCAGCACAATAGCGGGCTATAGCACAGATACGCAGTATTTT. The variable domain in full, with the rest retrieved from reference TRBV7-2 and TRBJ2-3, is GAGVSQSPSNKVTEKGKDVELRCDPISGHTALYWYRQSLGQGLEFLIYFQGNSAPDKSGLPSDRFSAERTGGSVSTLTIQRTQQEDSAVYLCASSTIAGYSTDTQYFGPGTRLTVL.